This T cell receptor (beta chain) was recovered during a study of T cell clonotyping in hematopoietic cell transplantation. Only in-frame clones appear in the TCRdb table, and some are missing; sequencing was by immunoSEQ multiplex PCR. The sample lists 20,000 or so clones, approximately 79% occurring once. Study-level points and caveats: CD4 and CD8 repertoire contributions could not be separated without sorting. After transplant, recipient diversity fell while pathologically expanded clonotypes grew through day 180. At the given depth, recipient repertoires were over 95% de novo clonotypes.

Germline V gene sequence: CDR1 MNHEY, CDR2 SVGAGI. V was cut by 5 bases and J by 7 bases, with 14 bases left in between. This CDR3 has 14 amino acids. In the case of this clone: The antigen is undetermined.

The receptor was derived from a man between 60 and 70 years old in good health. Some clones in this sample may be carry-over from other donors' samples. The sample comprised peripheral blood mononuclear cells. The chain links TRBV6-5 to TRBJ1-4; possibly TRBD1 for D (6 bases). The CDR3 bases are TGTGCCAGCAGTCCCGACAGGCTAGGTGAAAAACTGTTTTTT. Translating gives CASSPDRLGEKLFF.